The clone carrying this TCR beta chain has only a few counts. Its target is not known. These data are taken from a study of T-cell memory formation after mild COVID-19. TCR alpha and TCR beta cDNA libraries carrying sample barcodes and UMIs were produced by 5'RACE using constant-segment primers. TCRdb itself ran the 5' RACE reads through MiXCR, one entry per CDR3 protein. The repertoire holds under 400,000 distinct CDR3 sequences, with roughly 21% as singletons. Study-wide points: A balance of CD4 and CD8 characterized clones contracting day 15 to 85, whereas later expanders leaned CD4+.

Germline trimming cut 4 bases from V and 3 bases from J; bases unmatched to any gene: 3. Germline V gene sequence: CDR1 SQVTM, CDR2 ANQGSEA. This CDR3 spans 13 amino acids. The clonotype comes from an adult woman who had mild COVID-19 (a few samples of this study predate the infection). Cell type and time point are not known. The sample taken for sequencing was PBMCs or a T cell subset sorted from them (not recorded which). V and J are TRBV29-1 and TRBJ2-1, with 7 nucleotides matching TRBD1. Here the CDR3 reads CSVGQGYYNEQFF. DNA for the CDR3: TGCAGCGTTGGACAGGGCTACTACAATGAGCAGTTCTTC.